The 11 T cell receptor beta chains below come from one sample, sequenced in a study of siplizumab effects on memory and regulatory T cells (dated by TCRdb to between 2017 and 2020). Libraries were made using the immunoSEQ multiplex PCR assay. TCRdb obtained this table from immuneACCESS and retained in-frame rearrangements with V and J assigned. These tables miss some clones; where compared with another copy, unresolved V genes account for less than half of the shortfall, and the remainder is unexplained. Here the sample has about 100,000 clones; about 94% occur a single time. The ten largest clones capture 1% to 1.5% of the sample. Sequenced material: non-Treg CD4+ T cells sorted from blood. Per the publication, the cell subset or site label means: FACS-sorted unstimulated CD4+ non-regulatory T cells. Every receptor here comes from a human donor in good health.

The chain is built from TRBV19 and TRBJ1-5; D remains unclear. Germline V gene data show CDR1 as LNHDA and CDR2 as SQIVND (reference sequence). V was shortened by 1 base and J by 7 bases, with 11 bases between the two germline ends. CDR3 length: 14 residues. CDR3 protein: CASSIGRASQPQHF. CDR3 bases: TGTGCCAGTAGTATAGGACGGGCGTCCCAGCCCCAGCATTTT.

Remarks on this clone: Other DNA sequences of this sample code for an identical CDR3. The chain couples TRBV7-3 to TRBJ2-5; no clear D. The CDR3 is 13 amino acids. Trimming removed 2 bases from V and 2 bases from J, with 6 bases in between. The germline V gene encodes CDR1 SGHTA and CDR2 FQGTGA. CDR3 nucleotide sequence: TGTGCCAGCAGCTTAGGAGCTCAAGAGACCCAGTACTTC. Protein sequence: CASSLGAQETQYF.

The rearrangement uses TRBV19 and TRBJ2-3, with D maybe TRBD1 (6 bases). Per the germline V gene, CDR1 is LNHDA and CDR2 is SQIVND (reference sequence). CDR3 length: 12 amino acids. Trimming took off 7 bases at V and 5 bases at J, with 10 bases between the two ends. The CDR3 nucleotides read TGTGCCAGTACAATGGGACAAGATACGCAGTATTTT. Protein product: CASTMGQDTQYF.

The chain joins TRBV7-9 to TRBJ1-2, with TRBD1 matching over 9 bases. The CDR3 length is 16 residues. Trimming removed 1 base from V and 8 bases from J; junction bases left unmatched: 11. Germline V gene sequence: CDR1 SEHNR, CDR2 FQNEAQ (reference sequence). Here the CDR3 reads CASSLGTGVSTGGYTF. CDR3 sequence (DNA): TGTGCCAGCAGCTTAGGGACAGGGGTTTCCACCGGGGGCTACACCTTC.

The V gene is TRBV10-2, the J gene TRBJ2-1, with TRBD2 as a possible D gene (5 bases). V dropped 2 bases and J dropped 15 bases, with 20 bases sitting between them. The germline V gene encodes CDR1 WSHSY and CDR2 SAAADI. The CDR3 length is 14 residues. Here the CDR3 reads CASSEGRTRNIWFF. The CDR3 DNA follows: TGCGCCAGCAGTGAGGGCAGAACTAGGAATATTTGGTTCTTC.

V and J are TRBV14 and TRBJ2-1; D perhaps matches TRBD2 (6 bases). This CDR3 spans 16 amino acids. Germline assignment: CDR1 SGHDN and CDR2 FVKESK. The V end lost 3 bases, the J end lost 1 base, and 13 bases lay between the germline ends. The CDR3 DNA is TGTGCCAGCAGCCAGGACTACATAGGTTCCTACAATGAGCAGTTCTTC. It is translated as CASSQDYIGSYNEQFF.

V and J are TRBV2 and TRBJ2-7; D is uncertain. V lost 5 bases and J lost 3, with 5 bases in between. Looked up from germline, CDR1 is SNHLY and CDR2 is FYNNEI. The CDR3 is 11 residues long. The CDR3 region is CASSSHYEQYF. CDR3 DNA sequence: TGTGCCAGCAGTTCACACTACGAGCAGTACTTC.

This chain uses TRBV20-1 with TRBJ2-3; D not resolved. This CDR3 is built from 11 residues. V lost 2 bases and J lost 4, with 4 bases in between. Germline lookup yields CDR1 DFQATT and CDR2 SNEGSKA (reference sequence). CDR3 sequence (DNA): TGCAGTGCTAGATGGGCAGATACGCAGTATTTT. Amino acids: CSARWADTQYF.

The V gene is TRBV29-1, the J gene TRBJ2-5, with a weak D call TRBD1 (6 bases). Germline V gene data show CDR1 as SQVTM and CDR2 as ANQGSEA. V was pared by 4 bases and J by 7 bases, with 16 bases between. CDR3 length equals 13 residues. CDR3 amino acids: CSVAKGQPLTQYF. The CDR3 coding sequence is TGCAGCGTTGCTAAAGGACAGCCCTTGACCCAGTACTTC.

The V and J genes are TRBV6-6 and TRBJ2-7; 12 bases are shared with TRBD2. The V gene end was trimmed by 2 bases and the J gene end by 6 bases; junction bases not matched to a gene: 2. The CDR3 has 14 amino acids. Looked up from germline, CDR1 is MNHNY and CDR2 is SVGAGI (reference sequence). The CDR3 region is CASSYLAGGGEQYF. The CDR3 DNA is TGTGCCAGCAGTTACCTAGCGGGAGGGGGCGAGCAGTACTTC.

J is TRBJ2-3 and V is TRBV19, with D tentatively TRBD1 or TRBD2 (5 bases each). Deletions cut 4 bases from V and 1 base from J, with 15 bases between. Germline loops: CDR1 LNHDA, CDR2 SQIVND (reference sequence). The CDR3 is made up of 16 amino acids. The CDR3 protein is CASSNRDQLGTDTQYF. Here the CDR3 DNA reads TGTGCCAGTAGTAACCGGGACCAGCTGGGCACAGATACGCAGTATTTT.